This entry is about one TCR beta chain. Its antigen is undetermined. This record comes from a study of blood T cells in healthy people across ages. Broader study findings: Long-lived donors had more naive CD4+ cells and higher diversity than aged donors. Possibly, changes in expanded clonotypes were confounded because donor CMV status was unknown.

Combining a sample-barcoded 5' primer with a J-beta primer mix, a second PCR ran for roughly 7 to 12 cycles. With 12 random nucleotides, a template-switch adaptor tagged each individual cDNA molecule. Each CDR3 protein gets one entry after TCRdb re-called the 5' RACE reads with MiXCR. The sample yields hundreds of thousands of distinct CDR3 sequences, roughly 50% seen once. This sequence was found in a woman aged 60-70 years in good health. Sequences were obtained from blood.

The CDR3: CASSLRGSRNEQFF. The DNA of the CDR3 is TGTGCCAGCAGCTTACGCGGGAGTCGCAATGAGCAGTTCTTC. The V gene is TRBV13, the J gene TRBJ2-1, with 7 bases fitting TRBD2. Germline V gene lookup returns CDR1 PRHDT and CDR2 FYEKMQ (reference sequence). V lost 2 bases and J lost 6; bases outside the gene matches: 4. The CDR3 totals 14 residues.